The 2 T cell receptor beta chains below were found in one sample sequenced in a study of shared clonotypes between healthy human individuals. The assay was immunoSEQ multiplex PCR, and TCRdb's table has in-frame clones only and misses some. Of more than 2,000,000 clones listed, approximately 95% are singletons. Sequencing was done on a sample of naive CD4+ T cells from PBMCs. Subset meaning: CD45RA+ positively selected. These receptor sequences come from a man between 18 and 29 years old in good health. Some clones in this sample may be carry-over from other donors' samples.

The chain couples TRBV5-4 to TRBJ2-7, with 13 bases matching TRBD2. The V segment lost 4 bases and the J segment 5 bases; nucleotides outside the gene matches: 3. This CDR3 contains 14 residues. CDR1 is SGHNT, CDR2 YYREEE, per germline (reference sequence). CDR3 amino acids: CASSQTSGRNEQYF. The CDR3 nucleotides are TGTGCCAGCAGCCAGACTAGCGGGAGGAACGAGCAGTACTTC.

V usage is TRBV9 and J usage is TRBJ2-2; 14 positions match TRBD2. The CDR3 is 16 amino acids. The V gene's germline CDR1 is SGDLS and CDR2 YYNGEE. The V segment lost 5 bases and the J segment 9 bases; nucleotides outside the gene matches: 9. The CDR3 is CASSDTGTSGSRELFF. The CDR3 DNA is TGTGCCAGCAGTGATACCGGGACTAGCGGGAGCCGGGAGCTGTTTTTT.